The present entry profiles one T cell receptor beta chain with its context. Its binding antigen is unknown. Within one base of it there is no much larger clone, and no base qualities were kept. The time point label of this sample denotes: baseline pretreatment blood. The treatment or condition label for this specimen denotes: 15 Gy SBRT to primary tumor, nephrectomy 4 weeks later. To follow tumor-enriched clonotypes, peripheral blood was collected serially from radiation-treated patients at baseline and again at 2 weeks and 4 weeks after SBRT. Every patient had renal cell carcinoma of clear cell pathology. Genomic DNA for TCR sequencing was prepared using the QIAamp DNA Blood Mini Kit (Qiagen). Only samples passing all quality control checks were included in the analyses. The data derive from a study of radiation and T cells in renal cell carcinoma (dated by TCRdb to the early 2020s). Regarding the research as a whole: Samples were obtained from a clinical trial, in which 15 Gy stereotactic body radiation therapy was delivered to primary renal cell carcinomas and nephrectomy was performed 4 weeks later. A total of 50 or so samples underwent TCR beta sequencing, made up of some 26 tumors and about 27 peripheral blood samples. A total of roughly 4 million unique CDR3 nucleotide sequences, encoding 2,500,000 or so unique CDR3 amino acid sequences, were found across all 53 samples. Summary of the overall study and its limitations: In blood, the top tumor clonotypes increased from baseline to 2 weeks after radiation and then shrank by 4 weeks, which suggests a temporary expansion of tumor-resident clones. Blood repertoire dynamics were not followed beyond 4 weeks after treatment. Because pretreatment tumor biopsies were not available, the baseline intratumoral presence of clonotypes could not be determined. Because the trial had a single-armed design, the trial could not examine how radiation dose or scheduling affected the TCR repertoire.

From a lookup of the germline V gene (reference sequence), CDR1 and CDR2 are SEHNR and FQNEAQ. The germline V end is reduced by 2 bases and the J end by 1 base; junction bases left unmatched: 2. Measured from the cysteine to the phenylalanine, the CDR3 is 15 residues long. Left in the record is the CDR3 DNA by itself, 45 bases read in frame from the first base. Following the manufacturer's recommendations, the immunoSEQ kit was used to generate TCR beta libraries from genomic DNA. Library preparation used a first multiplex PCR with proprietary primers, then a second PCR adding unique barcodes, with bead cleanups after each round. A positive control reaction and a negative control reaction, both provided in the kit, were run with every batch of samples. The final libraries were assessed on an Agilent 4200 TapeStation D1000 ScreenTape, pooled by volume, and quantified by qPCR. Sequencing was performed on an Illumina NextSeq500 with a MidOutput 150-cycle cartridge, and 156 Read1 and 15 Index1 cycles were run with kit custom primers. The pooled library was loaded at about 0.98 pM, with a roughly 22% PhiX control spiked in. As for the original processing: Vendor-processed data were analyzed in R, with a clonotype defined as all T cells sharing the same CDR3 nucleotide sequence. For clone abundance analyses, frequencies were normalized to the 10,000 most abundant clones in each sample. Before analysis, public T cell clones were removed, and these numbered fewer than six per sample on average. Tumor-enriched clonotypes and baseline blood-enriched clonotypes were defined as those with an abundance difference of at least 32-fold between compartments. A beta-binomial differential abundance model was used to identify clonotypes that expanded or contracted between blood time points. Similarity between tumor and blood repertoires was quantified using the Baroni-Urbani and Buser coefficient, and groups were compared with two-tailed Wilcoxon tests in R. The table was pulled from immuneACCESS by TCRdb, which kept in-frame rearrangements only. Such tables lose some clones; where checked, under half of the loss comes from unresolved V genes, and the rest has no known cause. V and J calls and clone size are as listed in that table; D and trimming were resolved from the DNA. The sample profile shows 150,000 or so clones; 70% to 90% of them were found once. The ten largest make up approximately 12% of the sample.

Sequencing used blood, obtained from a patient whose treatment included radiotherapy and nephrectomy. The TCR originated in a woman aged 50 to 60 with renal cell carcinoma. Recombination joined TRBV7-9 with TRBJ2-5; 9 central bases correspond to TRBD1. This receptor has the CDR3 CASSLKQGAQETQYF. The nucleotide sequence is TGTGCCAGCAGCTTAAAACAGGGGGCCCAAGAGACCCAGTACTTC.